Below are 8 T cell receptor beta chains sequenced from a single sample in a study of CD8 T cells in ankylosing spondylitis. TCRdb used MiXCR to reprocess the 5' RACE reads, holding one entry per CDR3 protein. The sample includes 250,000 or so distinct CDR3 sequences, under 20% of them seen just once. Sequences were obtained from blood, either unsorted or a sorted T cell fraction (not recorded which). The receptors come from a male donor with ankylosing spondylitis or in good health (not recorded which).

This clonotype was recorded a few times. This chain uses TRBV27 with TRBJ2-7, with 12 bases identical to TRBD2. The CDR3 runs to 17 residues. Losses at the gene ends were 5 bases for V and 0 bases for J; bases not matched to a gene: 8. Germline assignment: CDR1 MNHEY and CDR2 SMNVEV (reference sequence). For the CDR3, the DNA is TGTGCCAGCAGTATATTCGGGACTAGCGGGCCCTCCTACGAGCAGTACTTC. Its translation: CASSIFGTSGPSYEQYF.

V is TRBV4-2 and J is TRBJ2-1; perhaps TRBD2 as D (5 bases). V gave up 0 bases and J gave up 6 bases, with 12 bases separating them. CDR3 size: 15 residues. Germline CDR1 and CDR2: LGHNA and YNFKEQ. As DNA, the CDR3 is TGTGCCAGCAGCCAAGATCGGCCCAGCGGCAATGAGCAGTTCTTC. It translates to CASSQDRPSGNEQFF.

V usage is TRBV3-1 and J usage is TRBJ2-1, with D possibly being TRBD1 (6 bases). Germline V gene lookup returns CDR1 LGHDT and CDR2 YNNKEL (reference sequence). V lost 5 bases, J lost 5 bases, and 16 bases lay in between. The CDR3 is 15 residues long. The CDR3 DNA reads as TGTGCCAGCAGCTATCCCATGGGACACCACAATGAGCAGTTCTTC. Residues: CASSYPMGHHNEQFF.

This clonotype has just a few counts. The rearrangement links TRBV4-1 to TRBJ2-3; 9 nucleotides align to TRBD2. The length of the CDR3 is 16 residues. V lost 0 bases and J lost 6; bases outside the gene matches: 7. Germline lookup yields CDR1 MGHRA and CDR2 YSYEKL. CDR3 nucleotide sequence: TGCGCCAGCAGCCAAGAAGGGACTAGCAAAACGGATACGCAGTATTTT. As protein: CASSQEGTSKTDTQYF.

This clonotype was seen many times. The chain is built from TRBV5-1 and TRBJ2-7; D ambiguous. Trimming pared 0 bases from V and 5 bases from J, leaving 3 bases between. This CDR3 has 11 amino acids. CDR1 is SGHRS and CDR2 is YFSETQ in the germline V gene. CDR3: CASSLGHEQYF. The DNA of the CDR3 is TGCGCCAGCAGCTTGGGCCACGAGCAGTACTTC.

This clonotype was seen more than once but under ten times. The chain is built from TRBV12-3 or TRBV12-4 and TRBJ2-2, with 12 bases lining up with TRBD2. V lost 6 bases and J lost 4; bases outside the gene matches: 6. This CDR3 contains 16 residues. As DNA, the CDR3 is TGTGCCAGCAGCCCCCGACTAGCGGGAGTCACCGGGGAGCTGTTTTTT. Translating it yields CASSPRLAGVTGELFF.

This clonotype was detected ten times or more. V and J are TRBV20-1 and TRBJ2-5, with D uncertain. Trimming stripped 0 bases from V and 3 bases from J, with 8 bases between. CDR1 and CDR2 from the germline V gene are DFQATT and SNEGSKA (reference sequence). The CDR3 consists of 13 residues. CDR3 protein: CSARDYFEETQYF. The CDR3 coding sequence is TGCAGTGCTAGAGATTACTTTGAAGAGACCCAGTACTTC.

Of note for this clonotype: A read error may be the cause here, since a much bigger clone is one base away. The rearrangement joins TRBV29-1 to TRBJ1-3, with D possibly being TRBD1 (6 bases). The CDR3 spans 14 residues. Germline CDR1 and CDR2: SQVTM and ANQGSEA. Written as DNA, the CDR3 is TGCAGCGTCCGGACAGTCAGCTCTGGAAACGCCATATATTTT. Translated: CSVRTVSSGNAIYF.